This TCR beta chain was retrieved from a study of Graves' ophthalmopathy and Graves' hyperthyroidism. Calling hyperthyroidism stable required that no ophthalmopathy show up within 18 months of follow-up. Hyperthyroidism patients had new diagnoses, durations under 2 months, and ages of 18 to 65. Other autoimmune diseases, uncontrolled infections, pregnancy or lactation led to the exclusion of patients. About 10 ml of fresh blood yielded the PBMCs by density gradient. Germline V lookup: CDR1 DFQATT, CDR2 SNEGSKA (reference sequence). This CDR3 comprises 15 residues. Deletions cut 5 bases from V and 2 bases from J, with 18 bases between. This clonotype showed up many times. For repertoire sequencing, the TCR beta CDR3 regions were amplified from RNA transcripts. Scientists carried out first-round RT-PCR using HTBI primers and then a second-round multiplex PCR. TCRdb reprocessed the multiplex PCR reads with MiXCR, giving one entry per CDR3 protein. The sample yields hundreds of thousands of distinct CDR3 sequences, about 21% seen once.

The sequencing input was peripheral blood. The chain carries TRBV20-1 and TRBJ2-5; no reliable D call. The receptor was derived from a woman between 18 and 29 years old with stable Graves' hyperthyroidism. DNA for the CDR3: TGCAGTGCTCACCTTTATCTTCCCGGGCAAGAGACCCAGTACTTC. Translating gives CSAHLYLPGQETQYF.